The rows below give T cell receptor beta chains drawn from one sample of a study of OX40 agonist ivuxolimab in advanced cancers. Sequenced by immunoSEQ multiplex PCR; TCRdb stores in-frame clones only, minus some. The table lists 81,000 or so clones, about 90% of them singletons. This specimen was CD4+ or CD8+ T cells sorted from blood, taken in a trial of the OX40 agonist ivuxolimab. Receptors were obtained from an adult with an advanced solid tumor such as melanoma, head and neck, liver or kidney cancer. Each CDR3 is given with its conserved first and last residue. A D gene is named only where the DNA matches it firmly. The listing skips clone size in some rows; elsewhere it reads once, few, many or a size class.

CDR3: CAWSAVVSGNTIYF; DNA: TGTGCCTGGAGTGCAGTGGTCTCTGGAAACACCATATATTTT; D: .; size: .; J: TRBJ1-3; V: TRBV30
CDR3: CASSADSGGWYEQYF; DNA: TGTGCCAGCAGTGCCGATAGCGGGGGTTGGTACGAGCAGTACTTC; D: TRBD2; size: .; J: TRBJ2-7; V: TRBV6-5
CDR3: CASSLRTPAVGNQPQHF; DNA: TGTGCCAGCAGTTTACGGACCCCGGCGGTGGGCAATCAGCCCCAGCATTTT; D: .; size: .; J: TRBJ1-5; V: TRBV28
CDR3: CASSPSRESQPQHF; DNA: TGCGCCAGCAGCCCATCGAGGGAAAGTCAGCCCCAGCATTTT; D: .; size: .; J: TRBJ1-5; V: TRBV4-3
CDR3: CASSLIGEGLFF; DNA: TGTGCCAGCAGCTTAATCGGGGAGGGCTTGTTCTTC; D: TRBD2; size: .; J: TRBJ2-1; V: TRBV7-2
CDR3: CAWSPDPSSYNEQFF; DNA: TGTGCCTGGAGCCCGGACCCGAGCTCCTACAATGAGCAGTTCTTC; D: .; size: .; J: TRBJ2-1; V: TRBV30
CDR3: CASSVAWGTPYEQYF; DNA: TGTGCCAGCAGTGTTGCATGGGGCACACCCTACGAGCAGTACTTC; D: .; size: .; J: TRBJ2-7; V: TRBV2
CDR3: CASSQDLEETQYF; DNA: TGCGCCAGCAGCCAAGATCTGGAGGAGACCCAGTACTTC; D: .; size: .; J: TRBJ2-5; V: TRBV4-1
CDR3: CASSQWLAHNEQFF; DNA: TGCGCCAGCAGCCAATGGCTAGCCCACAATGAGCAGTTCTTC; D: .; size: .; J: TRBJ2-1; V: TRBV4-1
CDR3: CASSQGARDWNTEAFF; DNA: TGCGCCAGCAGCCAAGGAGCTCGGGACTGGAACACTGAAGCTTTCTTT; D: .; size: .; J: TRBJ1-1; V: TRBV4-3
CDR3: CAWTTNGGNQPQHF; DNA: TGTGCCTGGACTACGAACGGGGGCAATCAGCCCCAGCATTTT; D: .; size: .; J: TRBJ1-5; V: TRBV30
CDR3: CASSVVAGAYNEQFF; DNA: TGTGCCAGCAGTGTAGTGGCGGGAGCTTACAATGAGCAGTTCTTC; D: TRBD2; size: .; J: TRBJ2-1; V: TRBV27
CDR3: CASSDSRSGANVLTF; DNA: TGTGCCAGCAGTGACTCGAGGTCTGGGGCCAACGTCCTGACTTTC; D: .; size: .; J: TRBJ2-6; V: TRBV6-4
CDR3: CASSGGGATNEKLFF; DNA: TGTGCCAGCAGCGGCGGGGGCGCAACTAATGAAAAACTGTTTTTT; D: .; size: .; J: TRBJ1-4; V: TRBV9
CDR3: CASSLGPFMNTEAFF; DNA: TGTGCCAGCAGCTTGGGTCCCTTCATGAACACTGAAGCTTTCTTT; D: .; size: .; J: TRBJ1-1; V: TRBV5-6
CDR3: CASSLGQVFDEYTF; DNA: TGTGCCAGCAGCTTGGGACAGGTATTCGACGAGTACACCTTC; D: .; size: .; J: TRBJ1-2; V: TRBV5-6
CDR3: CAWSGHRNTEAFF; DNA: TGTGCCTGGAGTGGGCACAGGAACACTGAAGCTTTCTTT; D: .; size: .; J: TRBJ1-1; V: TRBV30
CDR3: CASSLPLAAGELFF; DNA: TGTGCCAGCAGCTTGCCCCTAGCCGCCGGGGAGCTGTTTTTT; D: .; size: .; J: TRBJ2-2; V: TRBV7-9
CDR3: CASSLRAGGAYEQYF; DNA: TGTGCCAGCAGTCTTCGAGCGGGGGGCGCCTACGAGCAGTACTTC; D: TRBD2; size: .; J: TRBJ2-7; V: TRBV28
CDR3: CASSQLTDTSYNEQFF; DNA: TGCGCCAGCAGCCAGTTGACGGATACGTCCTACAATGAGCAGTTCTTC; D: .; size: .; J: TRBJ2-1; V: TRBV4-3
CDR3: CASSFQTGLEAFF; DNA: TGTGCCAGCAGTTTTCAAACGGGGCTTGAAGCTTTCTTT; D: .; size: .; J: TRBJ1-1; V: TRBV6-5
CDR3: CASRLQETQYF; DNA: TGTGCCAGCAGGCTACAAGAGACCCAGTACTTC; D: .; size: .; J: TRBJ2-5; V: TRBV6-6
CDR3: CASERGHRFEQFF; DNA: TGTGCCAGCGAAAGGGGGCACCGATTCGAGCAGTTCTTC; D: TRBD1; size: once; J: TRBJ2-1; V: TRBV25-1
CDR3: CASAPRTVLNEQFF; DNA: TGTGCCAGTGCCCCTAGGACAGTGTTGAATGAGCAGTTCTTC; D: .; size: .; J: TRBJ2-1; V: TRBV19
CDR3: CASSRQETQYF; DNA: TGTGCCAGCAGCCGCCAAGAGACCCAGTACTTC; D: .; size: .; J: TRBJ2-5; V: TRBV28
CDR3: CASSEWIHEQFF; DNA: TGTGCCAGCAGTGAATGGATCCATGAGCAGTTCTTC; D: .; size: once; J: TRBJ2-1; V: TRBV6-1
CDR3: CAWSVGPRGAQPQHF; DNA: TGTGCCTGGAGTGTAGGCCCGCGAGGAGCTCAGCCCCAGCATTTT; D: .; size: .; J: TRBJ1-5; V: TRBV30
CDR3: CASRRGSPLHF; DNA: TGTGCCAGCAGGAGGGGATCACCCCTCCACTTT; D: .; size: .; J: TRBJ1-6; V: TRBV6-1
CDR3: CAWSVGYGDQPQHF; DNA: TGTGCCTGGAGTGTGGGATATGGGGACCAGCCCCAGCATTTT; D: .; size: once; J: TRBJ1-5; V: TRBV30
CDR3: CATSRGDRPQETQYF; DNA: TGTGCCACCAGCAGAGGAGACAGGCCTCAAGAGACCCAGTACTTC; D: .; size: .; J: TRBJ2-5; V: TRBV15
CDR3: CASSYSGGGNTIYF; DNA: TGTGCCAGCAGTTACTCGGGGGGAGGAAACACCATATATTTT; D: .; size: .; J: TRBJ1-3; V: TRBV6-5
CDR3: CASSASLSYNEQFF; DNA: TGTGCCAGCAGCGCTAGTCTCTCCTACAATGAGCAGTTCTTC; D: .; size: .; J: TRBJ2-1; V: TRBV9
CDR3: CASSRALSSTDTQYF; DNA: TGTGCCAGCAGCCGGGCCCTTAGCAGCACAGATACGCAGTATTTT; D: .; size: .; J: TRBJ2-3; V: TRBV7-8
CDR3: CASRYGGAGQPQHF; DNA: TGTGCCAGCAGATACGGGGGGGCGGGTCAGCCCCAGCATTTT; D: .; size: .; J: TRBJ1-5; V: TRBV28
CDR3: CAWFGGDTYGYTF; DNA: TGTGCCTGGTTCGGGGGGGATACCTATGGCTACACCTTC; D: .; size: .; J: TRBJ1-2; V: TRBV30
CDR3: CASSEGGAAYEQYF; DNA: TGTGCCAGCAGCGAGGGGGGGGCAGCCTACGAGCAGTACTTC; D: .; size: once; J: TRBJ2-7; V: TRBV9
CDR3: CAWSPTDTQYF; DNA: TGTGCCTGGAGCCCCACAGATACGCAGTATTTT; D: .; size: .; J: TRBJ2-3; V: TRBV30
CDR3: CASSLGASGSWNEQFF; DNA: TGTGCCAGCAGTTTAGGGGCTAGCGGGAGTTGGAATGAGCAGTTCTTC; D: TRBD2; size: once; J: TRBJ2-1; V: TRBV27
CDR3: CASSVGRSSYNEQFF; DNA: TGTGCCAGCAGCGTAGGCCGGAGCTCCTACAATGAGCAGTTCTTC; D: .; size: .; J: TRBJ2-1; V: TRBV9
CDR3: CASSRQSYGYTF; DNA: TGTGCCAGCAGTCGACAGAGCTATGGCTACACCTTC; D: .; size: .; J: TRBJ1-2; V: TRBV28
CDR3: CASSPPGTDTQYF; DNA: TGTGCCAGCAGCCCTCCCGGTACAGATACGCAGTATTTT; D: .; size: .; J: TRBJ2-3; V: TRBV7-6
CDR3: CASSQEFLVQGAPPDGYTF; DNA: TGCGCCAGCAGCCAAGAATTTCTCGTTCAGGGGGCCCCGCCGGATGGCTACACCTTC; D: TRBD1; size: .; J: TRBJ1-2; V: TRBV4-3
CDR3: CASSSTSYEQYF; DNA: TGTGCCAGCAGCTCCACGTCCTACGAGCAGTACTTC; D: .; size: .; J: TRBJ2-7; V: TRBV7-9
CDR3: CASSHGRDLEQYF; DNA: TGTGCCAGCAGCCACGGCAGGGACCTCGAGCAGTACTTC; D: .; size: .; J: TRBJ2-7; V: TRBV6-5
CDR3: CASRWDTEAFF; DNA: TGTGCCAGTCGATGGGACACTGAAGCTTTCTTT; D: .; size: .; J: TRBJ1-1; V: TRBV19
CDR3: CAWTVDTEAFF; DNA: TGTGCCTGGACAGTGGACACTGAAGCTTTCTTT; D: .; size: .; J: TRBJ1-1; V: TRBV30
CDR3: CASSVLSGSYNEQFF; DNA: TGTGCCAGCAGCGTACTATCTGGCTCCTACAATGAGCAGTTCTTC; D: .; size: .; J: TRBJ2-1; V: TRBV9
CDR3: CAWSTGGNQPQHF; DNA: TGTGCCTGGAGTACAGGGGGCAATCAGCCCCAGCATTTT; D: TRBD1; size: .; J: TRBJ1-5; V: TRBV30
CDR3: CASSLVWGADEKLFF; DNA: TGCGCCAGCAGCTTGGTCTGGGGCGCTGATGAAAAACTGTTTTTT; D: .; size: few; J: TRBJ1-4; V: TRBV5-1
CDR3: CASSSWGDLTEAFF; DNA: TGTGCCAGCAGTTCTTGGGGGGACTTAACTGAAGCTTTCTTT; D: .; size: .; J: TRBJ1-1; V: TRBV6-1
CDR3: CASSLRRGPGGDTGELFF; DNA: TGTGCCAGCAGCCTTAGACGGGGTCCAGGTGGTGACACCGGGGAGCTGTTTTTT; D: .; size: once; J: TRBJ2-2; V: TRBV9
CDR3: CASGRGKTEAFF; DNA: TGTGCCAGCGGGAGGGGAAAAACTGAAGCTTTCTTT; D: .; size: .; J: TRBJ1-1; V: TRBV2